Included here is one T cell receptor (beta chain) sequence, with context. What it binds is not known. The data are from a study of T cell responses to AZD1222 COVID-19 vaccine. Notes on the study in general: When two AZD1222 doses had been given, Spike-specific TCR breadth and depth rose.

Profiling relied on immunoSEQ multiplex PCR, and the TCRdb table lists in-frame clones only, not all of them. The sample lists 190,000 or so clones, 91% occurring once. V lost 4 bases and J 0 bases, leaving 10 bases between the germline ends. The CDR3 is 13 residues long. Germline values: CDR1 SQVTM, CDR2 ANQGSEA. Pooled together were second doses at about 4 or about 12 weeks. The sequencing here drew on peripheral blood, taken 28 days after the second AZD1222 dose. This sequence originates from an adult who received the AZD1222 COVID-19 vaccine. The genes are TRBV29-1 and TRBJ2-7; a weak D match, TRBD2 (6 bases). CDR3 DNA: TGCAGCGTTGGAGGCGGGAACTCCTACGAGCAGTACTTC. Translation: CSVGGGNSYEQYF.